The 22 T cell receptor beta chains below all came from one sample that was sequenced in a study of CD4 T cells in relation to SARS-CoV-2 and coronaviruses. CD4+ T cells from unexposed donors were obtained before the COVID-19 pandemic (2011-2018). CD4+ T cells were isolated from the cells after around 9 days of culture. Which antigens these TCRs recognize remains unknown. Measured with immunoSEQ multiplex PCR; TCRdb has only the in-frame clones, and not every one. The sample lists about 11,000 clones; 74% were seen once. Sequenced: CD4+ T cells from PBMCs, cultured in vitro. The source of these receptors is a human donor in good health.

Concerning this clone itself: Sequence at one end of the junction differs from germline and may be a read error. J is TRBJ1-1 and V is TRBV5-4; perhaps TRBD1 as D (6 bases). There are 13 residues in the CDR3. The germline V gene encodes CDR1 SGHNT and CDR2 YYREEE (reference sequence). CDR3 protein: CASSLFRDTEAFF. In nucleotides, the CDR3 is TGTGCCAGCAGCTTGTTCCGGGACACCGAAGCTTTCTTT.

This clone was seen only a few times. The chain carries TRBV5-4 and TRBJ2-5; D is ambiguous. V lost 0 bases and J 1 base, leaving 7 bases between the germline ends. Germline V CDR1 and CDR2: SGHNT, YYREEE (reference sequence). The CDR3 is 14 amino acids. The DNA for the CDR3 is TGTGCCAGCAGCTTGGACATTGCCCAAGAGACCCAGTACTTC. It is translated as CASSLDIAQETQYF. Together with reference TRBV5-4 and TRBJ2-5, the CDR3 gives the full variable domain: ETGVTQSPTHLIKTRGQQVTLRCSSQSGHNTVSWYQQALGQGPQFIFQYYREEENGRGNFPPRFSGLQFPNYSSELNVNALELDDSALYLCASSLDIAQETQYFGPGTRLLVL.

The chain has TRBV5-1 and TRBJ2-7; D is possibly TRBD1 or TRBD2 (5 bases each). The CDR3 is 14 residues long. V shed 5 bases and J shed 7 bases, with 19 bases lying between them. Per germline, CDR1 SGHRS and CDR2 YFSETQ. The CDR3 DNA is TGCGCCAGCAGACGGACACCAGCGGTTTTAGAGCAGTACTTC. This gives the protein CASRRTPAVLEQYF.

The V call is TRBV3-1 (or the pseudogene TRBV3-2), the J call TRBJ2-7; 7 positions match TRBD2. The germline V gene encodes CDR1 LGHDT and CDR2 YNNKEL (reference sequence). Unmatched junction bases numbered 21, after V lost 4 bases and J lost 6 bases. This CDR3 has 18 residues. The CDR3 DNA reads TGTGCCAGCAGCCCATGGTTGGAGCCGGGCGGGAGAAACTCCGAGCAGTACTTC. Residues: CASSPWLEPGGRNSEQYF.

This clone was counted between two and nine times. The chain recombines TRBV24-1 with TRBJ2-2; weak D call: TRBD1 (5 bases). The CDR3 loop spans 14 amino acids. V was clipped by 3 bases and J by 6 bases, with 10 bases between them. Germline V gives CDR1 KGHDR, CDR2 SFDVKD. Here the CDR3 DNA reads TGTGCCACCAGTGATCCAGGGAAGCCCGGGGAGCTGTTTTTT. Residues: CATSDPGKPGELFF.

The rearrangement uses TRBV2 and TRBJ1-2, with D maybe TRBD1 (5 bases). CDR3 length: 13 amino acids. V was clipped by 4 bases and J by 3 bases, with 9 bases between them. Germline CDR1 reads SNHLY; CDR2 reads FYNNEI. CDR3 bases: TGTGCCAGCAGTGGAGACAGTGACTATGGCTACACCTTC. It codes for CASSGDSDYGYTF. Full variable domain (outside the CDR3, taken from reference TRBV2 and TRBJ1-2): EPEVTQTPSHQVTQMGQEVILRCVPISNHLYFYWYRQILGQKVEFLVSFYNNEISEKSEIFDDQFSVERPDGSNFTLKIRSTKLEDSAMYFCASSGDSDYGYTFGSGTRLTVV.

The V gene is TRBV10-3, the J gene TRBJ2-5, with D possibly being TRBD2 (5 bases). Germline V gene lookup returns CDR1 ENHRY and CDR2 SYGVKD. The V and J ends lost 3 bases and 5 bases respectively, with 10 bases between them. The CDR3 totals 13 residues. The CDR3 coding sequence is TGTGCCATCAGTGATGGGGTAGCGGAGACCCAGTACTTC. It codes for CAISDGVAETQYF.

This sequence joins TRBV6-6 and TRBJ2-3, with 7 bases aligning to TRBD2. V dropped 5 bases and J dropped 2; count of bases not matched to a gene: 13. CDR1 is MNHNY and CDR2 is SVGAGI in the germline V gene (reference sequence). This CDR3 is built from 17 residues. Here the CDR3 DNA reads TGTGCCAGCAGTCGCGGCGCTAGCGGTGGGTACACAGATACGCAGTATTTT. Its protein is CASSRGASGGYTDTQYF.

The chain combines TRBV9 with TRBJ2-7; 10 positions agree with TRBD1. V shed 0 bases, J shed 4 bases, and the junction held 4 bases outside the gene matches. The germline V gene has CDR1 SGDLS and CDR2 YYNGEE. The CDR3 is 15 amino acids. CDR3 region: CASSVGGTGDYEQYF. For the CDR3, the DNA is TGTGCCAGCAGCGTAGGAGGGACAGGGGATTACGAGCAGTACTTC.

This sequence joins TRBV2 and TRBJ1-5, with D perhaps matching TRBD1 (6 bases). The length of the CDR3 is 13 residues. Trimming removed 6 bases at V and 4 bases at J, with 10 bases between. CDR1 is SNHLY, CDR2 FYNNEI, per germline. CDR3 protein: CASRLQGNQPQHF. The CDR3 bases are TGTGCCAGCAGGCTCCAGGGGAATCAGCCCCAGCATTTT.

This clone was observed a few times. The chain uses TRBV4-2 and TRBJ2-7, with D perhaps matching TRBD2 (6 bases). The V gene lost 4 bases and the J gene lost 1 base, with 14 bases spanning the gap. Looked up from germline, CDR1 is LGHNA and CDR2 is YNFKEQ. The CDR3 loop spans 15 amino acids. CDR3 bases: TGTGCCAGCAGCCTCTCTCGGGAGTGGTCCTACGAGCAGTACTTC. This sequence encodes CASSLSREWSYEQYF.

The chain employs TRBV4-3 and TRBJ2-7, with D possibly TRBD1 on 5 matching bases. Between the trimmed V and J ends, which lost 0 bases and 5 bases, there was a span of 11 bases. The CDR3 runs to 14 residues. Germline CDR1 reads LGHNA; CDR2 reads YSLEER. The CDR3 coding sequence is TGCGCCAGCAGCCAAGATAGGGGTATCCACGAGCAGTACTTC. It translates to CASSQDRGIHEQYF.

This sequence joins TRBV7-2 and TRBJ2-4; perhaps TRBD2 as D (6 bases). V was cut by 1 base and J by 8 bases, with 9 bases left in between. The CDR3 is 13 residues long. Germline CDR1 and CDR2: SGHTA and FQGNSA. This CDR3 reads CASSLDRRDIQYF. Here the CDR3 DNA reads TGTGCCAGCAGCTTAGACAGGAGGGACATTCAGTACTTC.

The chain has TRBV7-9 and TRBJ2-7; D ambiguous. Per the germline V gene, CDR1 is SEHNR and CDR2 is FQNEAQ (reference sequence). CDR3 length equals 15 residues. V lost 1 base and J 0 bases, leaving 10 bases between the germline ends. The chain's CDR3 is CASSLVGLTSYEQYF. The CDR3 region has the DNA TGTGCCAGCAGCTTAGTTGGGCTTACCTCCTACGAGCAGTACTTC.

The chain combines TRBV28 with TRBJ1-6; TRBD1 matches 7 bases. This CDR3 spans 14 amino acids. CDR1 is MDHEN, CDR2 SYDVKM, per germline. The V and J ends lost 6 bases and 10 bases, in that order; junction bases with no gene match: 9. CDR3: CASRLGQVESPLHF. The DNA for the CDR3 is TGTGCCAGCAGACTCGGACAGGTAGAGTCACCCCTCCACTTT.

DNA of the CDR3: TGTGCCAGTAGTGCTAGCGGGGGGCAAGAGACCCAGTACTTC. Residues: CASSASGGQETQYF. This chain uses TRBV19 with TRBJ2-5; 11 nucleotides agree with TRBD2. The CDR3 extends over 14 amino acids. V dropped 5 bases and J dropped 2; count of bases not matched to a gene: 1. Germline CDR1 reads LNHDA; CDR2 reads SQIVND (reference sequence).

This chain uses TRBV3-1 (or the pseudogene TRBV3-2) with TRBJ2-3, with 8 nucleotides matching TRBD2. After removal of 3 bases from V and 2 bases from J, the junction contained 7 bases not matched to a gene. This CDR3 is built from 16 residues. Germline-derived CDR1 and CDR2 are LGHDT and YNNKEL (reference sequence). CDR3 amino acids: CASSQAAGAATDTQYF. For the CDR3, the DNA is TGTGCCAGCAGCCAGGCAGCGGGAGCAGCCACAGATACGCAGTATTTT.

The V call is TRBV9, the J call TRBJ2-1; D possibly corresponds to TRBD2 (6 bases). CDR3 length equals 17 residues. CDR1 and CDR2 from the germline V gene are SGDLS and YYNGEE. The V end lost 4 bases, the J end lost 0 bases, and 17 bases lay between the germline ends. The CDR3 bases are TGTGCCAGCAGCTCTAGCGCAAGCGGAAGCTCCTACAATGAGCAGTTCTTC. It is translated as CASSSSASGSSYNEQFF. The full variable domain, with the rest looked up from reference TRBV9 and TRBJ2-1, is DSGVTQTPKHLITATGQRVTLRCSPRSGDLSVYWYQQSLDQGLQFLIQYYNGEERAKGNILERFSAQQFPDLHSELNLSSLELGDSALYFCASSSSASGSSYNEQFFGPGTRLTVL.

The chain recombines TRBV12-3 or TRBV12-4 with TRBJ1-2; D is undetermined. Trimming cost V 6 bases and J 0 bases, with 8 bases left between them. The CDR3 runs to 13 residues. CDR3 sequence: CASRYTSNYGYTF. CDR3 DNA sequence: TGTGCCAGCAGGTACACCTCTAACTATGGCTACACCTTC.

CDR3 region: CASRARTGVQETQYF. The CDR3 DNA follows: TGTGCCAGTAGGGCCAGGACAGGGGTACAAGAGACCCAGTACTTC. V gene TRBV19 combines with J gene TRBJ2-5; the match to TRBD1 covers 9 bases. Losses at the gene ends were 6 bases for V and 2 bases for J; bases not matched to a gene: 7. The CDR3 contains 15 residues. Germline V CDR1 and CDR2: LNHDA, SQIVND (reference sequence).

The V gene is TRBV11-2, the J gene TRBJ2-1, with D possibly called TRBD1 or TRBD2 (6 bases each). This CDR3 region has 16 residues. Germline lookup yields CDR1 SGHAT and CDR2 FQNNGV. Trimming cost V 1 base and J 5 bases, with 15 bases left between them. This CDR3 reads CASSLGGAGYNNEQFF. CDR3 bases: TGTGCCAGCAGCTTAGGGGGGGCGGGATATAACAATGAGCAGTTCTTC.

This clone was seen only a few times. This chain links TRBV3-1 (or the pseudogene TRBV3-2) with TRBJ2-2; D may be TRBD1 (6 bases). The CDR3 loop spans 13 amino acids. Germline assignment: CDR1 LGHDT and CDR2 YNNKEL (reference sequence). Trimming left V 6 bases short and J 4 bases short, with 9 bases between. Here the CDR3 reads CASRQGSTGELFF. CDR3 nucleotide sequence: TGTGCCAGCAGACAGGGTAGCACCGGGGAGCTGTTTTTT.